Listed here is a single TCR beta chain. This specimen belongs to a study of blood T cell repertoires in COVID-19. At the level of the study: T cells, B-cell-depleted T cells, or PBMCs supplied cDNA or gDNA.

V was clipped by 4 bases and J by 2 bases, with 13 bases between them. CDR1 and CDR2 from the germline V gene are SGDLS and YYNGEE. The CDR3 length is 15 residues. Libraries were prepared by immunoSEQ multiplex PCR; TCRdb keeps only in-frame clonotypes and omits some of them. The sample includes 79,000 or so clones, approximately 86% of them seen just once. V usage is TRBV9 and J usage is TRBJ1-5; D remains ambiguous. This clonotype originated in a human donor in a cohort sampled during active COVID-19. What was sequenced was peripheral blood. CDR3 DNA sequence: TGTGCCAGCAGCTTCCGGGCCGGGGGCAATCAGCCCCAGCATTTT. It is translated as CASSFRAGGNQPQHF.